This T cell receptor (beta chain) was sequenced for a study of spatial heterogeneity in lung cancer. Study overall: The mean occurrence of each unique TCR and UMI combination in raw reads exceeded nine.

In the library, each TCR cDNA molecule bore its own unique molecular identifier. Via MiXCR, TCRdb re-called the 5' RACE reads, giving one row per CDR3 protein. This sample has more than 20,000 distinct CDR3 sequences, with roughly 3% found just once. Time point: sample taken at primary tumor resection. A total of approximately 75 untreated early-stage non-small cell lung cancer patients served as donors. Sequencing covered unsorted whole RNA taken from tumor, nontumor lung or frozen PBMC. This CDR3 region has 15 residues. Germline V gene data show CDR1 as MNHEY and CDR2 as SMNVEV (reference sequence). V was pared by 2 bases and J by 10 bases, with 8 bases of the junction left unmatched. This clonotype appeared many times. The target antigen is unknown. Broader study findings: The study found that expanded intratumoral alpha and beta TCR counts tracked tumor mutation counts.

The sequence came from a male donor with early-stage non-small cell lung cancer. The chain combines TRBV27 with TRBJ1-6; 7 bases match TRBD1. This specimen consisted of lung tumor tissue, obtained at surgery. The CDR3 protein is CASSLGDRVNSPLHF. Here the CDR3 DNA reads TGTGCCAGCAGTTTAGGAGACAGGGTAAACTCACCCCTCCACTTT.